Shown below are 13 T cell receptor beta chains from a single sample sequenced in a study of molecular identifiers for immune sequencing clone quantification. TCRdb passed the PCR reads through MiXCR, listing each CDR3 protein once. Found here are roughly 90,000 distinct CDR3 sequences, around a quarter of them singletons; the top ten hold 0.78%. The sequencing sample was made of naive CD8+ T cells from blood, with Jurkat cell RNA spiked in. Sample subset: FACS-sorted CD8+CD4-CCR7+CD45RA+ naive T cells. The source of these receptors is a human donor in good health. Some libraries in this study had Jurkat cell RNA spiked in.

This clonotype was observed many times. The chain uses TRBV4-1 and TRBJ2-3, with TRBD1 matching over 7 bases. Germline trimming cut 3 bases from V and 4 bases from J; bases unmatched to any gene: 7. Germline CDR1 is MGHRA and CDR2 is YSYEKL. The CDR3 loop spans 15 amino acids. Here the CDR3 reads CASSQANRGADTQYF. DNA for the CDR3: TGCGCCAGCAGCCAGGCAAACAGGGGAGCAGATACGCAGTATTTT.

This clonotype was observed at least ten times. The chain joins TRBV9 to TRBJ2-3, with D unclear. Trimming stripped 0 bases from V and 0 bases from J, with 8 bases between. This CDR3 is built from 15 residues. Germline V gene sequence: CDR1 SGDLS, CDR2 YYNGEE. The CDR3 protein is CASSVGVSSTDTQYF. The CDR3 coding sequence is TGTGCCAGCAGCGTAGGTGTTAGTAGCACAGATACGCAGTATTTT.

This clonotype was observed at least ten times. The rearrangement uses TRBV7-9 and TRBJ2-3, with D unresolved. V was clipped by 2 bases and J by 2 bases, with 11 bases between them. The V gene's germline CDR1 is SEHNR and CDR2 FQNEAQ (reference sequence). This CDR3 spans 15 amino acids. CDR3 sequence: CASSLTPASTDTQYF. The CDR3 region has the DNA TGTGCCAGCAGCTTAACTCCCGCGTCCACAGATACGCAGTATTTT.

This clonotype was observed at least ten times. The V gene is TRBV4-3, the J gene TRBJ1-4, with 8 bases that match TRBD1. This CDR3 is built from 15 residues. V trimming: 4 bases; J trimming: 7 bases; junction bases outside the gene matches: 8. In germline, CDR1 is LGHNA, CDR2 YSLEER. The CDR3 loop is CASSLSTGASEKLFF. For the CDR3, the DNA is TGCGCCAGCAGCCTATCGACAGGGGCGAGTGAAAAACTGTTTTTT.

In the case of this clonotype: One junction end disagrees with the germline gene, perhaps due to a read error. The chain employs TRBV7-6 and TRBJ2-1; D is unresolved. The CDR3 length is 12 residues. Germline V gene data show CDR1 as SGHVS and CDR2 as FNYEAQ. CDR3: CTSSVNSFEQFF. The CDR3 DNA reads as TGTACCAGCAGCGTCAACAGCTTTGAGCAGTTCTTC.

The rearrangement links TRBV12-3 or TRBV12-4 to TRBJ2-1; 9 positions match TRBD1. The CDR3 is made up of 15 amino acids. Unmatched junction bases numbered 2, after V lost 2 bases and J lost 3 bases. The DNA for the CDR3 is TGTGCCAGCAGTTTAAGGGACAGGGTCTACAATGAGCAGTTCTTC. It codes for CASSLRDRVYNEQFF.

This clonotype was observed at least ten times. V usage is TRBV12-5 and J usage is TRBJ2-2, with TRBD1 identical over 8 bases. Germline lookup yields CDR1 LGHNT and CDR2 FRNRAP. This CDR3 is built from 17 residues. The V segment lost 3 bases and the J segment 1 base; nucleotides outside the gene matches: 7. The CDR3 spells CASGFMVGTGNTGELFF. CDR3 nucleotides: TGTGCTAGTGGTTTTATGGTCGGGACAGGGAACACCGGGGAGCTGTTTTTT.

This clonotype was recorded many times. The chain joins TRBV12-3 or TRBV12-4 to TRBJ2-1, with D possibly being TRBD1 (5 bases). CDR3 length: 13 residues. Trimming shortened V by 7 bases and J by 4 bases, and 11 bases separated the two germline ends. DNA of the CDR3: TGTGCCAGCAAAAAACCAGGGTACAATGAGCAGTTCTTC. It codes for CASKKPGYNEQFF.

This clonotype was counted only a few times. The chain combines TRBV6-2 or TRBV6-3 with TRBJ2-7; 11 bases are a match to TRBD2. Trimming removed 2 bases from V and 4 bases from J; junction bases left unmatched: 1. The CDR3 is made up of 14 amino acids. The germline CDR1 and CDR2 sequences are MNHEY and SVGEGT. As DNA, the CDR3 is TGTGCCAGCAGTTACGGACTAGCGGGTTACGAGCAGTACTTC. Amino acids: CASSYGLAGYEQYF.

Points on this clonotype: This likely reflects a read error, since a far larger clone is one base away. This rearrangement joins TRBV7-9 to TRBJ2-7, with D perhaps TRBD2 (5 bases). The CDR3 sequence is 12 residues long. The germline V gene encodes CDR1 SEHNR and CDR2 FQNEAQ (reference sequence). The CDR3 sequence: CASSSGSYGQYF. The CDR3 coding sequence is TGTGCCAGCAGCTCGGGGTCCTACGGGCAGTACTTC.

Many counts were recorded for this clonotype. The rearrangement joins TRBV5-4 to TRBJ2-6; a possible D gene is TRBD2 (6 bases). V shed 4 bases and J shed 4 bases, with 15 bases lying between them. CDR3 length equals 16 residues. CDR1 and CDR2 (germline): SGHNT, YYREEE (reference sequence). The CDR3 loop reads CASSPGGVTGANVLTF. The DNA of the CDR3 is TGTGCCAGCAGCCCCGGGGGAGTCACCGGGGCCAACGTCCTGACTTTC.

This clonotype was observed many times. This CDR3 is CASSYVTGQPNTGELFF. The CDR3 DNA follows: TGTGCCAGCAGCTACGTCACCGGCCAGCCAAACACCGGGGAGCTGTTTTTT. The chain couples TRBV7-9 to TRBJ2-2; D is ambiguous. Trimming took off 4 bases at V and 2 bases at J, with 17 bases between the two ends. The CDR3 covers 17 residues. CDR1 and CDR2 (germline): SEHNR, FQNEAQ (reference sequence).

This clonotype was observed many times. The CDR3 nucleotides read TGCGCCAGCAGCCAAGGGAGACACCGTCTGAACACCGGGGAGCTGTTTTTT. This sequence encodes CASSQGRHRLNTGELFF. The V gene is TRBV4-1, the J gene TRBJ2-2; D is ambiguous. Trimming left V 1 base short and J 1 base short, with 13 bases between. The CDR3 has 17 amino acids. Germline V CDR1 and CDR2: MGHRA, YSYEKL.